This entry features one T cell receptor beta chain sequence. This record comes from a study of Ad26.COV2.S vaccination and SARS-CoV-2 variants. The treatment: around 19 received Ad26.COV2.S at low or high dose, single or two shots; a few received placebo; per-sample allocation not given. It was on day 63 after the first vaccine or placebo injection that samples were taken. Deletions cut 1 base from V and 4 bases from J, with 8 bases between. Germline CDR1 SGHRS, CDR2 YFSETQ. The CDR3 spans 14 residues. Clones were read by immunoSEQ multiplex PCR, and TCRdb kept only the in-frame ones, dropping some. The table shows 300,000 to 400,000 clones, with around 81% occurring only once.

The chain combines TRBV5-1 with TRBJ2-2; D uncertain. This sample comprised peripheral blood, obtained in a trial of Ad26.COV2.S vaccine versus placebo. The sequence was obtained from a person aged 18 to 59 who received the Ad26.COV2.S COVID-19 vaccine or a placebo. The CDR3 loop is CASSLSDSTGELFF. For the CDR3, the DNA is TGCGCCAGCAGCTTGAGCGATTCCACCGGGGAGCTGTTTTTT.